A single sample is the source of the 13 T cell receptor beta chains below, sequenced in a study of blood T cell repertoires in COVID-19. Measured with immunoSEQ multiplex PCR; TCRdb has only the in-frame clones, and not every one. Of about 270,000 clones listed, around 80% are singletons. The material sequenced was peripheral blood. The origin of the receptors is an elderly man with acute or convalescent COVID-19.

The chain joins TRBV28 to TRBJ1-6; 9 bases agree with TRBD1. Germline lookup yields CDR1 MDHEN and CDR2 SYDVKM. The CDR3 contains 13 residues. Trimming cost V 4 bases and J 14 bases; bases outside gene matches: 6. CDR3 loop: CASSSRDRVSLHF. Here the CDR3 DNA reads TGTGCCAGCAGTTCCCGGGACAGGGTCTCCCTCCACTTT.

The gene calls are TRBV6-5 and TRBJ1-1; 8 positions agree with TRBD1. The junction had 5 bases not matched to a gene; V was cut back by 3 bases and J by 5 bases. Per germline, CDR1 MNHEY and CDR2 SVGAGI. CDR3 length: 14 residues. CDR3 in amino acids: CASSYTGGRTEAFF. The CDR3 DNA follows: TGTGCCAGCAGTTATACAGGGGGACGGACTGAAGCTTTCTTT.

The genes are TRBV25-1 and TRBJ2-7; 7 bases line up with TRBD1. Germline CDR1 reads MGHDK; CDR2 reads SYGVNS. V lost 5 bases, J lost 6 bases, and 7 bases stayed unmatched. The CDR3 is 13 amino acids. The CDR3 protein is CASSPQGSVEQYF. The CDR3 nucleotides read TGTGCCAGCAGTCCACAGGGGAGCGTCGAGCAGTACTTC.

The chain carries TRBV7-3 and TRBJ2-2; TRBD2 aligns across 9 bases. Germline CDR1 SGHTA, CDR2 FQGTGA. The CDR3 has 15 residues. With 3 bases clipped from V and 1 base from J, the junction kept 0 bases outside the gene matches. CDR3 loop: CASSLTSGNTGELFF. In DNA form, the CDR3 reads TGTGCCAGCAGCTTGACTAGCGGGAACACCGGGGAGCTGTTTTTT.

The chain joins TRBV5-1 to TRBJ1-2, with D uncertain. This CDR3 is 13 amino acids long. Deletions cut 1 base from V and 4 bases from J, with 8 bases between. Germline V gives CDR1 SGHRS, CDR2 YFSETQ. The CDR3 nucleotides read TGCGCCAGCAGCTTGACAGATCCCTATGGCTACACCTTC. This encodes CASSLTDPYGYTF.

The V and J genes are TRBV2 and TRBJ1-4; 7 nucleotides line up with TRBD1. V was clipped by 2 bases and J by 0 bases; unmatched bases: 0. This CDR3 is built from 15 residues. Germline loops: CDR1 SNHLY, CDR2 FYNNEI. The CDR3 DNA follows: TGTGCCAGCAGTGAACAGGGGGCAACTAATGAAAAACTGTTTTTT. Its protein is CASSEQGATNEKLFF.

This clone was observed a handful of times. The chain joins TRBV9 to TRBJ1-6; a weak D match, TRBD1 (5 bases). This CDR3 has 17 residues. V shed 4 bases and J shed 0 bases, with 14 bases lying between them. Germline CDR1 and CDR2: SGDLS and YYNGEE. In DNA, the CDR3 is TGTGCCAGCAGCTCAGACAGCCCGAGCTCCTATAATTCACCCCTCCACTTT. Its translation is CASSSDSPSSYNSPLHF.

The chain couples TRBV7-3 to TRBJ2-1; 7 bases align to TRBD1. Germline V gene sequence: CDR1 SGHTA, CDR2 FQGTGA. The CDR3 totals 15 residues. Losses at the gene ends were 5 bases for V and 7 bases for J; bases not matched to a gene: 11. The chain's CDR3 is CASSTRDRGINEQFF. The CDR3 coding sequence is TGTGCCAGCAGCACCCGGGACAGAGGGATTAATGAGCAGTTCTTC. Complete variable domain (other parts from reference TRBV7-3 and TRBJ2-1): GAGVSQTPSNKVTEKGKYVELRCDPISGHTALYWYRQSLGQGPEFLIYFQGTGAADDSGLPNDRFFAVRPEGSVSTLKIQRTERGDSAVYLCASSTRDRGINEQFFGPGTRLTVL.

The chain combines TRBV19 with TRBJ1-6, with 10 bases aligning to TRBD1. The germline gives CDR1 LNHDA, CDR2 SQIVND (reference sequence). The CDR3 extends over 15 amino acids. The V gene end was trimmed by 4 bases and the J gene end by 7 bases; junction bases not matched to a gene: 4. The CDR3 bases are TGTGCCAGTAGTAATTCGGGACAGGGGAATTCACCCCTCCACTTT. Residues: CASSNSGQGNSPLHF.

This chain joins TRBV27 and TRBJ2-1; D is perhaps TRBD2 (6 bases). The V gene lost 6 bases and the J gene lost 8 bases, with 23 bases spanning the gap. This CDR3 is built from 16 residues. Germline V lookup: CDR1 MNHEY, CDR2 SMNVEV (reference sequence). The chain's CDR3 is CASSPLGGVVKDEQFF. The CDR3, as DNA: TGTGCCAGCAGCCCCTTGGGGGGAGTCGTGAAAGATGAGCAGTTCTTC.

The chain uses TRBV30 and TRBJ2-2, with 7 positions matching TRBD2. The CDR3 covers 16 residues. The V gene end was trimmed by 1 base and the J gene end by 4 bases; junction bases not matched to a gene: 9. Germline lookup yields CDR1 GTSNPN and CDR2 SVGIG (reference sequence). CDR3 sequence reads: CAWSAPWGRGTGELFF. CDR3 DNA sequence: TGTGCCTGGAGTGCCCCTTGGGGGAGGGGCACCGGGGAGCTGTTTTTT.

The sample holds a few counts of this clone. The chain combines TRBV2 with TRBJ2-7; D possibly corresponds to TRBD2 (7 bases). This CDR3 has 14 residues. Germline V gene data show CDR1 as SNHLY and CDR2 as FYNNEI. Trimming removed 7 bases from V and 6 bases from J, with 19 bases in between. The CDR3 loop is CASTRGDTGSEQYF. The DNA for the CDR3 is TGTGCCAGCACCCGGGGGGACACAGGAAGCGAGCAGTACTTC.

V and J are TRBV5-4 and TRBJ2-1; 7 nucleotides line up with TRBD1. Germline loops: CDR1 SGHNT, CDR2 YYREEE (reference sequence). This CDR3 has 16 residues. V was clipped by 4 bases and J by 1 base; unmatched bases: 8. Written as DNA, the CDR3 is TGTGCCAGCAGCACCAGACAGGGATCGTCCTACAATGAGCAGTTCTTC. Its translation is CASSTRQGSSYNEQFF.